One and the same sample provided the 6 T cell receptor beta chains below, sequenced in a study of metastatic and nonmetastatic thyroid tumors (TCRdb year 2020). No patient had received any treatment before thyroid surgery. The library was generated by PCR. TCRdb shows the sequencer as Illumina HiSeq 4000. TCRdb handled the public reads itself, with Q25 trimming in fastp and clone calling in MiXCR, and kept productive beta chains. The sample table records about 32,000 clones; 25% of these occur just once. The leading ten clones occupy around 9.6% of the sample. The sequenced sample consisted of blood. The source is a female donor with papillary thyroid cancer or a benign thyroid nodule (not recorded which). Some clones in this sample may be carry-over from other donors' samples.

V and J are TRBV11-2 and TRBJ2-2, with D hard to call. The CDR3 is made up of 15 amino acids. Germline V gene data show CDR1 as SGHAT and CDR2 as FQNNGV. Trimming removed 0 bases from V and 1 base from J, with 6 bases in between. DNA for the CDR3: TGTGCCAGCAGCTTAGATTGGGTGAACACCGGGGAGCTGTTTTTT. Translating it yields CASSLDWVNTGELFF.

This clone was seen ten or more times. The CDR3 sequence is CASSQAGVNTGELFF. The DNA for the CDR3 is TGTGCCAGCAGCCAAGCTGGGGTGAACACCGGGGAGCTGTTTTTT. The genes are TRBV4-2 and TRBJ2-2; no definite D call. There are 15 residues in the CDR3. Trimming stripped 1 base from V and 1 base from J, with 7 bases between. The V gene's germline CDR1 is LGHNA and CDR2 YNFKEQ.

V usage is TRBV20-1 and J usage is TRBJ2-4; no definite D call. The CDR3 contains 14 residues. Germline V CDR1 and CDR2: DFQATT, SNEGSKA (reference sequence). The V and J ends lost 5 bases and 0 bases respectively, with 11 bases between them. The chain's CDR3 is CSAPSEVAKNIQYF. Here the CDR3 DNA reads TGCAGTGCTCCCTCCGAAGTAGCCAAAAACATTCAGTACTTC.

Turning to this clone: The germline gene is not matched at one end of the junction; a read error may be the cause. V usage is TRBV20-1 and J usage is TRBJ2-1; D gene unclear. The CDR3 length is 16 residues. Germline lookup yields CDR1 DFQATT and CDR2 SNEGSKA (reference sequence). The DNA of the CDR3 is TGCCGTGCTACAGCTGAAGGACCTGCGTGGTGGGATGAGCAGTTCTTC. Its protein product is CRATAEGPAWWDEQFF.

This clone was recorded a few times. For the CDR3, the DNA is TGTGCCAGCAGCTTAGATGCGGGCCTAGCGGGAAAAGCCGGGGAGCTGTTTTTT. This sequence encodes CASSLDAGLAGKAGELFF. V and J are TRBV11-2 and TRBJ2-2; 9 bases line up with TRBD2. The germline V gene encodes CDR1 SGHAT and CDR2 FQNNGV. This CDR3 spans 18 amino acids. The J segment lost 6 bases and the V segment lost 0 bases, leaving 11 bases of the junction unmatched.

This clone has ten or more counts. The chain uses TRBV3-1 and TRBJ1-5; D is uncertain. The CDR3 consists of 15 residues. V was cut by 1 base and J by 2 bases, with 9 bases left in between. The germline V gene has CDR1 LGHDT and CDR2 YNNKEL (reference sequence). CDR3 region: CASSQAPGGNQPQHF. The CDR3 nucleotides are TGTGCCAGCAGCCAAGCCCCCGGGGGCAATCAGCCCCAGCATTTT.